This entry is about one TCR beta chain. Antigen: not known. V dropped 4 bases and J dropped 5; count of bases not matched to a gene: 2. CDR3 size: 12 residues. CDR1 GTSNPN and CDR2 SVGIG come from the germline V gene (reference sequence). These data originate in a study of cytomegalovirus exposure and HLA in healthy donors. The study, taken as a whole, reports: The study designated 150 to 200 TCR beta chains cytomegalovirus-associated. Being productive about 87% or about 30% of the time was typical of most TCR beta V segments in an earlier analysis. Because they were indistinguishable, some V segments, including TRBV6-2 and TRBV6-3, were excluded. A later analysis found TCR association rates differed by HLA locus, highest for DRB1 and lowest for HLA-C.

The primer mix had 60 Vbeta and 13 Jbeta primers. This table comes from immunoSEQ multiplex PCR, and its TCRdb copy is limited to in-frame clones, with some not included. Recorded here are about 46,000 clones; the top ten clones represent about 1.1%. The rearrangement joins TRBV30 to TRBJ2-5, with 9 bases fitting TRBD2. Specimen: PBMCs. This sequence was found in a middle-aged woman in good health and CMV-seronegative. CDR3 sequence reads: CAWNSGGETQYF. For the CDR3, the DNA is TGTGCCTGGAACAGCGGGGGGGAGACCCAGTACTTC.